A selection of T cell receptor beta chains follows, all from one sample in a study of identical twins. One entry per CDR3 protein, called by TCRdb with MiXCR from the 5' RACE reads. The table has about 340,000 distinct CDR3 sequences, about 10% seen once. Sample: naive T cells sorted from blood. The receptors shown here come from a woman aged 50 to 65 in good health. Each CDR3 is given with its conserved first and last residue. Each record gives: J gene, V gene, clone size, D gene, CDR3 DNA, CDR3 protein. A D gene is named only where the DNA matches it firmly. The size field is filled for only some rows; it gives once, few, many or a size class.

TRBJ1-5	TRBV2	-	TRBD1	TGTGCCAGCAGAATATACAGGGGTGATCAGCCCCAGCATTTT	CASRIYRGDQPQHF
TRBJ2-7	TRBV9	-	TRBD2	TGTGCCAGCAGCGCCCGGGAGGCGGGAGGGCCAGACGAGCAGTACTTC	CASSAREAGGPDEQYF
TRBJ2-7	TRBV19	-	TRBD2	TGTGCCAGTGGTGTAGCGGGAGCCTCCTACGAGCAGTACTTC	CASGVAGASYEQYF
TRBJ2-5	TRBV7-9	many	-	TGTGCCAGCAGCCCCCTTGCGACTCAAGAGACCCAGTACTTC	CASSPLATQETQYF
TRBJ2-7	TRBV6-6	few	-	TGTGCCAGCAGTTCCGTGAACGGCGAGCAGTACTTC	CASSSVNGEQYF
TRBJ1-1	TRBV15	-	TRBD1	TGTGCCACCAGCAGAGAGGACAGGGACGACACTGAAGCTTTCTTT	CATSREDRDDTEAFF
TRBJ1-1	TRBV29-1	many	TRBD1	TGTAATCCCTGCCGGACAGGGGCGATGAACACTGAAGCTTTCTTT	CNPCRTGAMNTEAFF
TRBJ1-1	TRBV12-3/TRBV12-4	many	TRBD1	TGTGCCAGCAGTAGACAGGGAAGTAACACTGAAGCTTTCTTT	CASSRQGSNTEAFF
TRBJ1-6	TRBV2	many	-	TGTGCCAGCAGTACAGGGAGGAATTCACCCCTCCACTTT	CASSTGRNSPLHF
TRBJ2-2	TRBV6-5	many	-	TGTGCCAGCAGTTACTCGACCGGGGAGCTGTTTTTT	CASSYSTGELFF
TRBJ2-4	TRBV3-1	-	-	TGTGCCAGTGGGGGAGGAAACGCTCAGTACTTC	CASGGGNAQYF
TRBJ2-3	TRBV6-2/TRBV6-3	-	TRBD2	TGTGCCAGCAGTTACCGAGCGGGACTAGTTGTGTCGGATACGCAGTATTTT	CASSYRAGLVVSDTQYF
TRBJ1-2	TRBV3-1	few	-	TGTGCCAGCAGCCAATTCCGAGGGCTGGGCTACACCTTC	CASSQFRGLGYTF
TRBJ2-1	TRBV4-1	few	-	TGCGCCAGCAGCCAAGGAATCCGGGGGTCATCCTACAATGAGCAGTTCTTC	CASSQGIRGSSYNEQFF
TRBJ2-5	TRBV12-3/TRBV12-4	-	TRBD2	TGTGCCAGCAGTTTCGATACTAGCGGGATGGGGCAAGAGACCCAGTACTTC	CASSFDTSGMGQETQYF